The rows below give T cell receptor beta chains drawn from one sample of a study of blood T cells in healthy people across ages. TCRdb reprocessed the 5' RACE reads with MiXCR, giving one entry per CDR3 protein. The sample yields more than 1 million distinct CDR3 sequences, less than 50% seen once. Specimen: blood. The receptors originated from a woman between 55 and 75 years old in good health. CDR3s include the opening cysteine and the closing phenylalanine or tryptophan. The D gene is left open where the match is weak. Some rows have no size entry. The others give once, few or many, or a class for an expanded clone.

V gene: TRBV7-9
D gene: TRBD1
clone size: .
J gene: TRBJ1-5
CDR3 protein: CASSLGGQGDQPQHF
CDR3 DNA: TGTGCCAGCAGCTTAGGCGGACAGGGGGACCAGCCCCAGCATTTT

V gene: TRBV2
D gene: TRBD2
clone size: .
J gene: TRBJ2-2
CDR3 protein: CASRTSVNTGELFF
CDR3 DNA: TGTGCCAGCAGGACTAGCGTAAACACCGGGGAGCTGTTTTTT

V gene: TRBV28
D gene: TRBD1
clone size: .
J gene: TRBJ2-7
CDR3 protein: CASSTGQEAREQYF
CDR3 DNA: TGTGCCAGCAGCACTGGACAGGAGGCTCGTGAGCAGTACTTC

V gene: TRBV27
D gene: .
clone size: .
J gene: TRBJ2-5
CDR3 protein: CASSDHPQGIQETQYF
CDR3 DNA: TGTGCCAGCAGTGACCATCCACAGGGTATCCAAGAGACCCAGTACTTC

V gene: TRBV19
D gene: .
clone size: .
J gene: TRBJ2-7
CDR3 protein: CASSIRLTYEQYF
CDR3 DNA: TGTGCCAGTAGTATTCGACTGACCTACGAGCAGTACTTC

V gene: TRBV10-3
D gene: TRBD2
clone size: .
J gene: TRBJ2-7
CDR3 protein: CAIRAGVHEQYF
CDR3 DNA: TGTGCCATCCGAGCGGGGGTCCACGAGCAGTACTTC

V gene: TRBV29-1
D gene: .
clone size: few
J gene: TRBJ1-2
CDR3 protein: CSVEISANYGYTF
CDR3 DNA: TGCAGCGTTGAAATCTCCGCTAACTATGGCTACACCTTC

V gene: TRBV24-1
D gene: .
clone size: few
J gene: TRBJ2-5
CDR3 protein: CATSDGGRDQETQYF
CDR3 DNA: TGTGCCACCAGTGATGGAGGCCGGGACCAAGAGACCCAGTACTTC

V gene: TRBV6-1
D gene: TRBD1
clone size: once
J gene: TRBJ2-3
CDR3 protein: CASSALGQGGADTQYF
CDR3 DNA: TGTGCCAGCAGTGCCCTGGGACAGGGAGGGGCAGATACGCAGTATTTT

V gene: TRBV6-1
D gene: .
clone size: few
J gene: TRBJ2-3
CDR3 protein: CASSDPFGGGGTDTQYF
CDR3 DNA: TGTGCCAGCAGTGACCCGTTCGGTGGTGGAGGCACAGATACGCAGTATTTT

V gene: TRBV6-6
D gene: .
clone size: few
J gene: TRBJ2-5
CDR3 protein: CASSYRRAGPQETQYF
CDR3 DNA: TGTGCCAGCAGTTACAGGCGAGCAGGGCCCCAAGAGACCCAGTACTTC

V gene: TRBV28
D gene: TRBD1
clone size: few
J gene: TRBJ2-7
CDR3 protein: CASSLIGTEAYEQYF
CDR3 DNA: TGTGCCAGCAGTTTAATAGGGACAGAGGCCTACGAGCAGTACTTC

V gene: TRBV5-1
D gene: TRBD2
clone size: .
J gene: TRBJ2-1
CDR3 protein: CASSTATSGSSYNEQFF
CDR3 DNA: TGCGCCAGCAGCACGGCGACTAGCGGGAGCTCCTACAATGAGCAGTTCTTC

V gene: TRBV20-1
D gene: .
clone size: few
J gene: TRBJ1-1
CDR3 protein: CSASDVLNTEAFF
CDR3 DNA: TGCAGTGCTTCAGACGTCTTGAACACTGAAGCTTTCTTT

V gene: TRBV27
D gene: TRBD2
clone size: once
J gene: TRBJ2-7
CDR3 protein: CASSFKSSGPYEQYF
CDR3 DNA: TGTGCCAGCAGTTTTAAGTCTAGCGGTCCCTACGAGCAGTACTTC

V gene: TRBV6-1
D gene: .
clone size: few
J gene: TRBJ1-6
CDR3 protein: CASGRYNSPLHF
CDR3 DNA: TGTGCCAGCGGACGTTATAATTCACCCCTCCACTTT

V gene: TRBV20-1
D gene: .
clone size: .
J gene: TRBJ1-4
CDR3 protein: CSAGDLGTRNEKLFF
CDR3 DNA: TGCAGTGCTGGAGATTTGGGCACTCGAAATGAAAAACTGTTTTTT

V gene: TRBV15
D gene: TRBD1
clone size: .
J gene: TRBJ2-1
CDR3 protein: CATAGQGANEQFF
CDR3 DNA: TGTGCCACGGCGGGACAGGGGGCCAATGAGCAGTTCTTC

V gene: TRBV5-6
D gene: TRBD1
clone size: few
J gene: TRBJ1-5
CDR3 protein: CASSPRTGGPRQPQHF
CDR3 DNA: TGTGCCAGCAGCCCCAGGACAGGGGGCCCTCGGCAGCCCCAGCATTTT

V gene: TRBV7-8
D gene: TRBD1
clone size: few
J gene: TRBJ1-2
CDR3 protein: CASSTGGWGYTF
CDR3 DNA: TGTGCCAGCAGCACAGGGGGTTGGGGCTACACCTTC

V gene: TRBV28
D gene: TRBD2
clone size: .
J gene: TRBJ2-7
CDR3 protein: CASTPGTSEIYEQYF
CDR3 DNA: TGTGCCAGCACCCCCGGGACTAGCGAGATCTACGAGCAGTACTTC

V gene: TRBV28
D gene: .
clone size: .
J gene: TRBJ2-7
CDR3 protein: CASTPGGGMYEQYF
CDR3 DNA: TGTGCCAGCACCCCCGGCGGCGGGATGTACGAGCAGTACTTC

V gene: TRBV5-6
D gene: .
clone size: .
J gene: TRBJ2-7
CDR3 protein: CASSLSSRNIRYF
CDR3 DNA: TGTGCCAGCAGCCTCTCTAGCAGGAACATTCGGTACTTC

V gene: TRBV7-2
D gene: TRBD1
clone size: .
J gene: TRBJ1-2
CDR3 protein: CDSSPRPGTGDYWDYGYTF
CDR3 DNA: TGTGACAGCAGCCCCCGCCCCGGGACAGGGGACTATTGGGACTATGGCTACACCTTC

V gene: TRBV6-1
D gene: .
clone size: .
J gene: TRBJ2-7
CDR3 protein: CASGTTRGEQYF
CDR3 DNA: TGTGCCAGCGGGACTACCAGGGGGGAGCAGTACTTC

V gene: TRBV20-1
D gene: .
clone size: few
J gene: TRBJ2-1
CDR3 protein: CSAERGKAYEQFF
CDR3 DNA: TGCAGTGCAGAGAGAGGGAAAGCATATGAGCAGTTCTTC

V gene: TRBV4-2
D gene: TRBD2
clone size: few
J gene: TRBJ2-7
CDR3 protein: CASSQPGLAGNSYEQYF
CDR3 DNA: TGTGCCAGCAGCCAACCGGGACTAGCGGGGAACTCCTACGAGCAGTACTTC

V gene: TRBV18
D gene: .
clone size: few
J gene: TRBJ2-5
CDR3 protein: CASSPSGRDEQYF
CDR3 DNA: TGTGCCAGCTCACCATCGGGGCGCGATGAGCAGTACTTC

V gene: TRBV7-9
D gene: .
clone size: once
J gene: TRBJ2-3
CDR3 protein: CASSSPPGLSDTQYF
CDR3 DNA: TGTGCCAGCAGCTCCCCCCCGGGGCTGTCAGATACGCAGTATTTT

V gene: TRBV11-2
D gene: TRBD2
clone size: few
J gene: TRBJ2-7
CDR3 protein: CASSPRVTSGYEQYF
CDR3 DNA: TGTGCCAGCAGCCCAAGGGTGACTAGCGGGTACGAGCAGTACTTC

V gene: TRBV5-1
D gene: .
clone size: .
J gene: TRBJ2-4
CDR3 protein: CASSTGTLLAKNIQYF
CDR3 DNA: TGCGCCAGCAGCACCGGGACACTCTTAGCCAAAAACATTCAGTACTTC

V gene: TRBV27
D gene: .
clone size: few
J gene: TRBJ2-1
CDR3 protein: CASRTRESSYNEQFF
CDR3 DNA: TGTGCCAGCAGGACTAGGGAGAGCTCCTACAATGAGCAGTTCTTC

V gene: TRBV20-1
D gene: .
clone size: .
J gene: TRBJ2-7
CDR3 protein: CSARKGLQYEQYF
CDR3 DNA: TGCAGTGCTAGAAAAGGGCTCCAATACGAGCAGTACTTC

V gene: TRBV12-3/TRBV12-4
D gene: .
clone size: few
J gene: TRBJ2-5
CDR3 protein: CASSSPGARWETQYF
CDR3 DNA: TGTGCCAGCAGTAGTCCGGGGGCTAGATGGGAGACCCAGTACTTC

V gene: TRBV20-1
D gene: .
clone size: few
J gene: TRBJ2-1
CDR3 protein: CSASAGIAEYNEQFF
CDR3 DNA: TGCAGTGCTAGTGCCGGGATAGCGGAGTACAATGAGCAGTTCTTC

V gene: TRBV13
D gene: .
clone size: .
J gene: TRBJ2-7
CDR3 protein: CASSLVRQVDEQYF
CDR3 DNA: TGTGCCAGCAGCTTGGTTCGACAGGTTGACGAGCAGTACTTC

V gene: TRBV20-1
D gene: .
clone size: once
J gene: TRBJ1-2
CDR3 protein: CSANKPTGFGGYTF
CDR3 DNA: TGCAGTGCCAACAAACCCACAGGCTTCGGGGGCTACACCTTC

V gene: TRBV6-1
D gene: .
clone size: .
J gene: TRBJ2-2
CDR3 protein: CASSKAGGELFF
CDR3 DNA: TGTGCCAGCAGTAAGGCCGGCGGGGAGCTGTTTTTT

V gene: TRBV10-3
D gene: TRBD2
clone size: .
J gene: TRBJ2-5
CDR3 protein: CAIKFAGEERYF
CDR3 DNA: TGTGCCATCAAATTTGCGGGAGAGGAGCGGTACTTC

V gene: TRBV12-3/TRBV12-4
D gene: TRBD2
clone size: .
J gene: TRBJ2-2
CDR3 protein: CASSFPSGRVGSGELFF
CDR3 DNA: TGTGCCAGCAGTTTTCCTAGCGGGAGAGTCGGGAGCGGGGAGCTGTTTTTT

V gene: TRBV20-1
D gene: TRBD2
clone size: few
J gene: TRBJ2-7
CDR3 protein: CSARSWTSGPYEQYF
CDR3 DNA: TGCAGTGCTAGATCCTGGACTAGCGGGCCCTACGAGCAGTACTTC

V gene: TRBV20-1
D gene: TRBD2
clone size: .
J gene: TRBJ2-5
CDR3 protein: CSANGLAGETQYF
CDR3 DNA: TGCAGTGCTAACGGACTAGCGGGAGAGACCCAGTACTTC

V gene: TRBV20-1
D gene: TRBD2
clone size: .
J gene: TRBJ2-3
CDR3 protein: CSARGWLAGGGGTDTQYF
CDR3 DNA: TGCAGTGCTAGAGGTTGGCTAGCGGGAGGCGGGGGCACAGATACGCAGTATTTT

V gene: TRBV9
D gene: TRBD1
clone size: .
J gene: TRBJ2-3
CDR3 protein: CASSDGQDYTDTQYF
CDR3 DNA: TGTGCCAGCAGCGACGGACAGGATTACACAGATACGCAGTATTTT

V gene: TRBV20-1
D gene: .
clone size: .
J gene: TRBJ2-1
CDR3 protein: CSARPGEENEQFF
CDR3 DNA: TGCAGTGCTAGGCCGGGGGAGGAGAATGAGCAGTTCTTC

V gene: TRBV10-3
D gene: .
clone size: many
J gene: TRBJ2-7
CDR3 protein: CAIASGGGSSYEQYF
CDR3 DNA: TGTGCCATCGCTTCCGGAGGGGGGAGCTCCTACGAGCAGTACTTC

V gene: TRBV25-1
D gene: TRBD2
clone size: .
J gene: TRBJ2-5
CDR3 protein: CASSDPRLAGTQETQYF
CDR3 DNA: TGTGCCAGCAGTGACCCCAGACTAGCGGGTACCCAAGAGACCCAGTACTTC

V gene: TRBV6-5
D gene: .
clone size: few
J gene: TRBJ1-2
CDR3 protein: CASSLNQGECGYTF
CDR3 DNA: TGTGCCAGCAGCTTAAATCAGGGAGAGTGTGGCTACACCTTC

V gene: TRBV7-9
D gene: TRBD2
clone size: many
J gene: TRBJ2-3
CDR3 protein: CASSSPRTSADTQYF
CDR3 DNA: TGTGCCAGCAGCTCGCCAAGGACTAGCGCAGATACGCAGTATTTT

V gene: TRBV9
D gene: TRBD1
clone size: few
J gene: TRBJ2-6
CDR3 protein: CASSALPGTGASQSGANVLTF
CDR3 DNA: TGTGCCAGCAGCGCATTACCCGGGACAGGGGCTTCACAGTCTGGGGCCAACGTCCTGACTTTC